This TCR beta chain was captured in a study of Graves' ophthalmopathy and Graves' hyperthyroidism (dated by TCRdb to 2016 to 2019). In terms of the full investigation: Peripheral blood was collected before any treatment was given, at the time of initial diagnosis. TCR beta repertoire signatures were used to distinguish Graves' ophthalmopathy from Graves' hyperthyroidism and to predict progression to ophthalmopathy. In total, 120 to 150 blood samples were TCR-sequenced: fewer than 50 ophthalmopathy, under 80 hyperthyroidism and about 17 hyperthyroidism-to-ophthalmopathy patients. To explore V-J signatures distinguishing ophthalmopathy from hyperthyroidism, a discovery set of 100 patients (about 41 ophthalmopathy, 55 to 60 stable hyperthyroidism) was enrolled. An independent validation cohort was composed of approximately 19 hyperthyroidism patients and 17 patients who later progressed from hyperthyroidism to ophthalmopathy. T-cell repertoires of thyroid tissue and blood were compared in several hyperthyroidism patients. After sampling, hyperthyroidism patients received methimazole starting at 30 mg daily, and ophthalmopathy patients received high-dose intravenous methylprednisolone. General findings and caveats noted by the study authors: In validation, the model predicted ophthalmopathy progression with about 64% sensitivity and roughly 72% specificity; some 13 predicted patients were CT-confirmed with GO in a median of 6.5 months. Most of the expanded thyroid clonotypes with a frequency above 0.001 were also detected in blood, and it was suggested that the thyroid immune response may be reflected by blood repertoires. No statistical method was used to predetermine the sample size, and group allocation was not hidden from the investigators. The 13-signature model separated ophthalmopathy from stable hyperthyroidism with approximately 90% sensitivity and roughly 84% specificity in cross-validation, and 80%/75% in the test set.

The ophthalmopathy patients had moderately to severely active disease, with a Clinical Activity Score of 3 or higher, a NOSPECS grade of 4 or higher, and a disease duration of less than 3 months. Anyone with other autoimmune diseases, uncontrolled infections, pregnancy or lactation was excluded from the study. Clinical symptoms, serum thyroxine, TRAb, thyroid ultrasound and orbital computed tomography were used for diagnosis. PBMCs were isolated from approximately 10 ml of fresh peripheral blood by Ficoll-Paque density gradient centrifugation. Trizol reagent was used to extract the total RNA, and its quality was then checked on an Agilent 2100 Bioanalyzer. TCR beta CDR3 regions were amplified from RNA transcripts for repertoire sequencing. The first round of RT-PCR was done with HTBI primers and the Qiagen OneStep RT-PCR kit, and was followed by a second round of multiplex PCR, then size selection and purification. Sequencing of the libraries was carried out on an Illumina HiSeq2000 in paired-end mode with 100 bp reads. In the authors' own workflow: SOAPnuke was used to process the reads, throwing out any read that had adapters, had uncalled bases, had a mean Phred below 15, or lacked an exact constant-primer or identifier match. High-quality paired reads were merged with COPE v1.2.5. Unique nucleotide sequences were defined as clonotypes and aligned to IMGT TRB V, D and J references using MiTCR v1.1. The analysis was limited to V-J combinations with a frequency above 0.0001, which together covered around 99% of the repertoires. A TCR clonal expansion and chaos score per V-J combination was defined as the ratio of F50 clonal expansion to chaos observed in the TCRdist matrix. Welch's t-statistics and random forest were used to narrow the features down to 10 to 15 V-J combinations, which were then fed into a naive Bayes classifier. The similarity between thyroid and blood repertoires was quantified using the Morisita-Horn index. TCRdb applied fastp at Q25 and MiXCR to the public reads, then kept only in-frame beta chains. Each entry merges the rows of one CDR3 protein and shows their most common DNA and genes. TCRdb's processing, not the authors' own work, is the source of the V and J calls. The sample table shows some 750,000 distinct CDR3 sequences, and roughly two fifths are seen once. The top ten clonotypes cover about 40% of the sample.

As to this clonotype: This clone's antigen is unknown. No base qualities exist here, and no much larger clone lies one base off it.

The TCR sequence derives from an adult man with Graves' ophthalmopathy. Input material: peripheral blood.

The bases read TGTGCCAGCAGCTTACTACGGGTGAAGAACACTGAAGCTTTCTTT. This yields the protein CASSLLRVKNTEAFF. This chain is built from TRBV7-9 and TRBJ1-1, with the D gene not confidently named. The V end loses 2 bases and the J end loses 1 base, and a stretch of 11 bases separates them. Its CDR3 holds 15 amino acids, cysteine through phenylalanine. Kept here is only the CDR3 DNA, which spans 45 bases and is read in frame from base 1. From a lookup of the germline V gene (reference sequence), CDR1 and CDR2 are SEHNR and FQNEAQ. The full variable domain, completed from the reference TRBV7-9 and TRBJ1-1 proteins outside the CDR3, reads DTGVSQNPRHKITKRGQNVTFRCDPISEHNRLYWYRQTLGQGPEFLTYFQNEAQLEKSRLLSDRFSAERPKGSFSTLEIQRTEQGDSAMYLCASSLLRVKNTEAFFGQGTRLTVV.